The 24 T cell receptor beta chains listed next were all sequenced from one sample in a study of shared clonotypes between healthy human individuals. Naive CD8 isolation took CD45RO-negative cells positively selected for CCR7 and excluded terminally differentiated effector memory CD45RA+ cells. Profiled with immunoSEQ multiplex PCR; TCRdb holds only in-frame clones, not every one. The sample contains 550,000 to 650,000 clones, about 96% of which appear only once. Sequencing input: naive CD8+ T cells sorted from blood. All receptors come from a woman aged 30 to 39 in good health.

The gene calls are TRBV28 and TRBJ1-2, with 7 positions matching TRBD1. V shed 4 bases, J shed 4 bases, and the junction held 12 bases outside the gene matches. Germline-derived CDR1 and CDR2 are MDHEN and SYDVKM. The CDR3 has 16 residues. CDR3 sequence (DNA): TGTGCCAGCAGTTCTCGAACAGGGGTCCAGGGCTATGGCTACACCTTC. Translating it yields CASSSRTGVQGYGYTF.

This sequence joins TRBV28 and TRBJ2-3; D gene unclear. The V gene lost 3 bases and the J gene lost 5 bases, with 6 bases spanning the gap. This CDR3 is 12 amino acids long. CDR1 is MDHEN, CDR2 SYDVKM, per germline. The CDR3 DNA sequence: TGTGCCAGCAGTTTTATGGGAGATACGCAGTATTTT. It yields the protein CASSFMGDTQYF.

The V call is TRBV27, the J call TRBJ2-3; TRBD1 agrees at 10 bases. CDR1 is MNHEY and CDR2 is SMNVEV in the germline V gene (reference sequence). The CDR3 has 14 amino acids. Unmatched junction bases numbered 3, after V lost 4 bases and J lost 5 bases. The CDR3 DNA reads TGTGCCAGCAGTTGGACAGGGGGTGAAGATACGCAGTATTTT. Translation gives CASSWTGGEDTQYF.

This chain joins TRBV27 and TRBJ2-1; D remains unclear. The V end was cut by 6 bases, the J end by 8 bases, with 11 bases between. This CDR3 spans 12 amino acids. CDR1 and CDR2 from the germline V gene are MNHEY and SMNVEV (reference sequence). CDR3 DNA sequence: TGTGCCAGCAGGAAGAGCGTCTATGAGCAGTTCTTC. Translation gives CASRKSVYEQFF.

This clone was observed once. The genes are TRBV21-1 and TRBJ2-5; TRBD1, the D gene given by the table, was not confirmed from the DNA. TRBV21-1 is designated a pseudogene. The length of the CDR3 is 13 residues. The CDR3 protein is CASTGIPRGTQYF. CDR3 nucleotide sequence: TGTGCCAGCACAGGGATACCAAGAGGGACCCAGTACTTC.

The chain combines TRBV20-1 with TRBJ1-2; unclear D gene. The CDR3 totals 8 residues. Per the germline V gene, CDR1 is DFQATT and CDR2 is SNEGSKA (reference sequence). Here the CDR3 reads CAMGGYTF. The CDR3 region has the DNA TGCGCGATGGGGGGCTACACCTTC.

As regards this clone: The sample holds other DNA sequences that translate to the same CDR3. The chain carries TRBV11-2 and TRBJ2-7; unclear D gene. This CDR3 spans 11 amino acids. Germline V gives CDR1 SGHAT, CDR2 FQNNGV. The V and J ends lost 0 bases and 5 bases respectively, with 2 bases between them. The CDR3 here is CASSLEDEQYF. As DNA, the CDR3 is TGTGCCAGCAGCTTAGAGGACGAGCAGTACTTC.

This chain links TRBV7-9 with TRBJ2-1; TRBD1 agrees at 8 bases. The CDR3 covers 14 residues. CDR1 SEHNR and CDR2 FQNEAQ come from the germline V gene (reference sequence). V shed 5 bases, J shed 6 bases, and the junction held 6 bases outside the gene matches. This chain's CDR3 is CASSPGTGGNEQFF. DNA of the CDR3: TGTGCCAGCAGCCCCGGGACAGGAGGCAATGAGCAGTTCTTC.

CDR3 residues: CASSHGVASTTEQYF. CDR3 nucleotide sequence: TGTGCCAGCAGCCATGGGGTAGCTTCCACGACCGAGCAGTACTTC. The chain combines TRBV4-2 with TRBJ2-7; D unresolved. The CDR3 runs to 15 residues. Germline assignment: CDR1 LGHNA and CDR2 YNFKEQ. The germline V and J ends were trimmed by 3 bases and 6 bases, with 18 bases remaining between them.

In its sample, this clone was seen once. The junction does not match germline at one end; this may be a read error. CDR3 sequence: CASSLLGLVDEQFF. CDR3 DNA: TGTGCCAGCAGCTTATTGGGACTAGTGGATGAGCAGTTCTTC. The chain joins TRBV27 to TRBJ2-1; TRBD2 matches at 8 bases. Looked up from germline, CDR1 is MNHEY and CDR2 is SMNVEV (reference sequence). The CDR3 consists of 14 residues.

This chain joins TRBV28 and TRBJ2-5, with TRBD2 as a possible D gene (5 bases). This CDR3 has 15 amino acids. CDR1 and CDR2 from the germline V gene are MDHEN and SYDVKM. The ends were cut back, 4 bases at V and 1 base at J, with 13 bases in the middle. CDR3 sequence reads: CASSWTSTAQETQYF. The CDR3 coding sequence is TGTGCCAGCAGTTGGACTTCGACGGCCCAAGAGACCCAGTACTTC.

This clone was counted a single time. This chain connects TRBV19 to TRBJ1-1, with D possibly TRBD1 on 5 matching bases. Per the germline V gene, CDR1 is LNHDA and CDR2 is SQIVND (reference sequence). This CDR3 region has 13 residues. V was cut by 3 bases and J by 8 bases, with 13 bases left in between. CDR3 DNA sequence: TGTGCCAGTAGTATTATGGGGGAGAGGGAAGCTTTCTTT. The encoded protein is CASSIMGEREAFF.

This chain links TRBV9 with TRBJ2-3; D may match TRBD1 or TRBD2 (6 bases each). From germline, CDR1 is SGDLS and CDR2 YYNGEE. The CDR3 covers 15 residues. Trimming stripped 0 bases from V and 5 bases from J, with 13 bases between. CDR3 sequence reads: CASSVEGGERDTQYF. The CDR3 DNA sequence: TGTGCCAGCAGCGTAGAGGGGGGAGAAAGAGATACGCAGTATTTT.

This sequence joins TRBV7-8 and TRBJ2-5, with 8 bases matching TRBD2. The DNA matches TRBJ2-7 better at its end, which makes the J call doubtful. This CDR3 has 16 residues. Germline V gene sequence: CDR1 SGHVS, CDR2 FQNEAQ. The CDR3 spells CASSDAAGASLYEQYF. The CDR3 nucleotides are TGTGCCAGCAGCGACGCAGCGGGAGCATCCCTCTACGAGCAGTACTTC.

This clone has more than one count but fewer than ten. The CDR3 sequence: CASSLGVAGDTEAFF. CDR3 nucleotides: TGTGCCAGCAGCTTAGGGGTGGCAGGGGACACTGAAGCTTTCTTT. The J gene is TRBJ1-1, the V gene TRBV7-9; TRBD1 might be the D (6 bases). Deletions cut 1 base from V and 3 bases from J, with 12 bases between. Germline V gene sequence: CDR1 SEHNR, CDR2 FQNEAQ (reference sequence). The CDR3 is 15 amino acids.

The chain recombines TRBV5-6 with TRBJ2-7; 9 bases line up with TRBD1. Unmatched junction bases numbered 7, after V lost 3 bases and J lost 3 bases. The CDR3 is made up of 15 amino acids. Per germline, CDR1 SGHDT and CDR2 YYEEEE. The CDR3 sequence is CASSWGTGTRYEQYF. In nucleotides, the CDR3 is TGTGCCAGCAGCTGGGGGACAGGGACCCGCTACGAGCAGTACTTC.

There are a few counts of this clone. This rearrangement joins TRBV7-4 to TRBJ1-5; D unclear. CDR3 length: 12 residues. CDR1 and CDR2 (germline): SGHVT, SQSDAQ. V gave up 3 bases and J gave up 6 bases, with 6 bases separating them. Here the CDR3 DNA reads TGTGCCAGCAGCTTCATTGCTCAGCCCCAGCATTTT. Amino acids: CASSFIAQPQHF.

The V call is TRBV2, the J call TRBJ1-5, with D perhaps TRBD1 (6 bases). Trimming removed 2 bases from V and 6 bases from J, with 14 bases in between. The CDR3 loop spans 15 amino acids. Germline V gene data show CDR1 as SNHLY and CDR2 as FYNNEI. The CDR3 region is CASSEMGAVGQPQHF. The CDR3 DNA is TGTGCCAGCAGTGAAATGGGGGCGGTAGGTCAGCCCCAGCATTTT. Filled out from reference TRBV2 and TRBJ1-5, the complete variable domain reads EPEVTQTPSHQVTQMGQEVILRCVPISNHLYFYWYRQILGQKVEFLVSFYNNEISEKSEIFDDQFSVERPDGSNFTLKIRSTKLEDSAMYFCASSEMGAVGQPQHFGDGTRLSIL.

The chain employs TRBV7-8 and TRBJ1-4, with TRBD1 matching 8 bases. CDR3 length equals 14 residues. From germline, CDR1 is SGHVS and CDR2 FQNEAQ. Germline trimming cut 3 bases from V and 7 bases from J; bases unmatched to any gene: 4. For the CDR3, the DNA is TGTGCCAGCAGCTTGGACAGGGCGGGTGAAAAACTGTTTTTT. This gives the protein CASSLDRAGEKLFF.

The CDR3 coding sequence is TGCGCCAGCAGCTTGGCCGACTGGGGCGCGGCTACCGGGGAGCTGTTTTTT. It is translated as CASSLADWGAATGELFF. The chain uses TRBV5-1 and TRBJ2-2; D is perhaps TRBD1 (5 bases). The CDR3 is 17 residues long. Germline CDR1 SGHRS, CDR2 YFSETQ. V lost 0 bases and J lost 5, with 17 bases in between.

The chain employs TRBV28 and TRBJ1-5; no firm D call. Germline values: CDR1 MDHEN, CDR2 SYDVKM. Trimming pared 2 bases from V and 5 bases from J, leaving 7 bases between. This CDR3 has 13 residues. The CDR3 bases are TGTGCCAGCAGTTTAAGGGATCATCAGCCCCAGCATTTT. It codes for CASSLRDHQPQHF. The full variable domain, completed using reference TRBV28 and TRBJ1-5, is DVKVTQSSRYLVKRTGEKVFLECVQDMDHENMFWYRQDPGLGLRLIYFSYDVKMKEKGDIPEGYSVSREKKERFSLILESASTNQTSMYLCASSLRDHQPQHFGDGTRLSIL.

As for this clone: The sample contains more than one DNA sequence encoding this CDR3. This chain connects TRBV9 to TRBJ2-3; 7 positions match TRBD2. The V and J ends lost 2 bases and 4 bases, in that order; junction bases with no gene match: 1. Germline V gene sequence: CDR1 SGDLS, CDR2 YYNGEE. CDR3 length: 13 residues. The CDR3 coding sequence is TGTGCCAGCAGCGTTGGGGGGGCAGATACGCAGTATTTT. It codes for CASSVGGADTQYF.

Of note for this clone: This sample also contains other DNA sequences that code for the same CDR3. The CDR3 loop reads CASSVGGSSYEQYF. CDR3 nucleotides: TGTGCCAGCAGCGTAGGCGGTAGCTCCTACGAGCAGTACTTC. The V and J genes are TRBV9 and TRBJ2-7; D not certain. The V end was cut by 0 bases, the J end by 0 bases, with 7 bases between. Germline CDR1 reads SGDLS; CDR2 reads YYNGEE. The CDR3 covers 14 residues.

The chain carries TRBV6-1 and TRBJ2-3, with unresolved D. CDR1 and CDR2 (germline): MNHNS, SASEGT. V was trimmed by 7 bases and J by 2 bases, leaving 13 bases between them. There are 14 residues in the CDR3. The CDR3, as DNA: TGTGCCAGCACCCTGCTAGGAGACACAGATACGCAGTATTTT. Translating it yields CASTLLGDTDTQYF.